Listed below are T cell receptor beta chains from one sample, sequenced in a study of cytomegalovirus exposure and HLA in healthy donors. The method was immunoSEQ multiplex PCR; TCRdb's version includes in-frame clones alone and lacks a portion of them. Found here are roughly 190,000 clones, over 70% of them singletons; the top ten hold 3.8%. Sequenced: PBMCs. These receptors came from a man between 50 and 59 years old in good health and CMV-seronegative. The CDR3 runs from the conserved cysteine through the conserved F or W. D genes are given only for firm matches. Some rows mark clone size as missing; the rest say once, few, many or name a class of expanded clone.

d_gene	v_gene	abundance	j_gene	CDR3nt	CDR3aa
-	TRBV6-6	-	TRBJ2-7	TGTGCCAGCAGCCCTCGGAACGACAGGCGCGAGCAGTACTTC	CASSPRNDRREQYF
-	TRBV2	-	TRBJ2-7	TGTGCCAGCTCGAGGGAATCCTACGAGCAGTACTTC	CASSRESYEQYF
TRBD1	TRBV5-4	-	TRBJ1-5	TGTGCCTTCCGGGGGGACAGGGATGATCAGCCCCAGCATTTT	CAFRGDRDDQPQHF
TRBD1	TRBV4-1	-	TRBJ1-6	TGCGCCAGCAGCCTCCACAGGGGTCCCCCCTATAATTCACCCCTCCGCTTT	CASSLHRGPPYNSPLRF
-	TRBV6-6	-	TRBJ1-4	TGTGCCAGCAGTTACTCGAGTCCAGCCAGAGGTGAAAAACTGTTTTTT	CASSYSSPARGEKLFF
TRBD2	TRBV19	once	TRBJ2-2	TGTGCCAGTAGTATCCTAGCGGGGGGGATCACCGGGGAGCTGTTTTTT	CASSILAGGITGELFF
TRBD2	TRBV27	-	TRBJ2-3	TGTGCCAGCAGCCGGGAGGAGTTGGGCACAGATACGCAGTATTTT	CASSREELGTDTQYF
TRBD1	TRBV5-6	-	TRBJ1-6	TGTGCCAGCAGCTTCGTCGACAGGGAGGATTCACCCCTCCACTTT	CASSFVDREDSPLHF
TRBD1	TRBV5-5	-	TRBJ2-7	TGTGCCAGCAGCTTGCGGGCAGGGGGCCCCTACGAGCAGTACTTC	CASSLRAGGPYEQYF
-	TRBV6-6	-	TRBJ2-5	TGTGCCAGCAGAGACTCCCACTCCCCTGGAGAGACCCAGTACTTC	CASRDSHSPGETQYF
TRBD2	TRBV5-8	-	TRBJ2-7	TGTGCCAGCAGCCTAGGGCGGGGGGGCTCCTACGAGCAGTACTTC	CASSLGRGGSYEQYF
-	TRBV7-9	few	TRBJ1-6	TGTGCCAGCAGCTTAAATCAGTATAATTCACCCCTCCACTTT	CASSLNQYNSPLHF
-	TRBV4-3	-	TRBJ2-5	TGCGCCAGCAGCCCGAGTACAGGGAGGGGTTTCGAGACCCAGTACTTC	CASSPSTGRGFETQYF
-	TRBV19	-	TRBJ1-1	TGTGCCAGTACGTCTCGGCAGGAGAACACTGAAGCTTTCTTT	CASTSRQENTEAFF
TRBD1	TRBV7-2	-	TRBJ2-3	TGTGCCAGCAGCCCCCGCCCGGGACAGAGCACAGATACGCAGTATTTT	CASSPRPGQSTDTQYF
-	TRBV19	once	TRBJ2-2	TGTGCCAGTAGTATTGGGGACATCGGTGTAATAACCGGGGAGCTGTTTTTT	CASSIGDIGVITGELFF
TRBD2	TRBV13	-	TRBJ2-5	TGTGCCAGCAGCTCCGCGGGGGAAGAGACCCAGTACTTC	CASSSAGEETQYF
-	TRBV27	-	TRBJ1-1	TGTGCCAGCAGACAGGGGAACACTGAAGCTTTCTTT	CASRQGNTEAFF